Presented here are 30 T cell receptor beta chains from one specimen sequenced in a study of shared clonotypes between healthy human individuals. Repertoires were generated with immunoSEQ multiplex PCR, while TCRdb's copy carries only in-frame clones and drops some. The sample has 650,000 to 750,000 clones, roughly 78% seen once; the top ten hold around 1.8%. Sequenced: memory CD4+ T cells sorted from blood. Described subset: CD45RA-negative fraction. The receptors shown here come from a woman younger than 45 in good health.

This clone has only one observation. The chain employs TRBV19 and TRBJ2-1; a weak D match, TRBD1 (5 bases). V was clipped by 6 bases and J by 11 bases, with 29 bases between them. This CDR3 spans 17 amino acids. Germline V lookup: CDR1 LNHDA, CDR2 SQIVND (reference sequence). CDR3 nucleotide sequence: TGTGCCAGTAGGATGACCCTCGGTAGGGGTCGAACAATGAAGCAGTTCTTC. It is translated as CASRMTLGRGRTMKQFF.

The chain uses TRBV4-2 and TRBJ1-1, with 9 positions matching TRBD1. Germline V gene sequence: CDR1 LGHNA, CDR2 YNFKEQ. The CDR3 is made up of 19 amino acids. V was pared by 0 bases and J by 0 bases, with 11 bases of the junction left unmatched. CDR3 sequence (DNA): TGTGCCAGCAGCCAAGATACTAGGCGGACAGGGGATTTGAACACTGAAGCTTTCTTT. This gives the protein CASSQDTRRTGDLNTEAFF.

The sample holds a few counts of this clone. This chain uses TRBV5-1 with TRBJ1-1; a weak D match, TRBD1 (5 bases). The V gene lost 0 bases and the J gene lost 8 bases, with 23 bases spanning the gap. The germline V gene has CDR1 SGHRS and CDR2 YFSETQ. This CDR3 is 17 amino acids long. CDR3 in amino acids: CASSLVPLGTSGKEAFF. DNA of the CDR3: TGCGCCAGCAGCTTGGTACCGCTCGGGACCTCAGGAAAAGAAGCTTTCTTT.

V usage is TRBV4-1 and J usage is TRBJ2-1; D uncertain. There are 17 residues in the CDR3. V was trimmed by 0 bases and J by 7 bases, leaving 19 bases between them. Looked up from germline, CDR1 is MGHRA and CDR2 is YSYEKL. The CDR3 sequence: CASSQDPADWRNNEQFF. The CDR3 bases are TGCGCCAGCAGCCAAGACCCGGCAGACTGGCGGAATAATGAGCAGTTCTTC.

This chain's CDR3 is CSRGSTYNEQFF. As DNA, the CDR3 is TGTAGCCGGGGTTCGACCTACAATGAGCAGTTCTTC. The chain uses TRBV9 and TRBJ2-1; D may be TRBD2 (5 bases). CDR3 length: 12 residues. Germline V lookup: CDR1 SGDLS, CDR2 YYNGEE. Based on the CDR3 plus reference TRBV9 and TRBJ2-1, the full variable domain is DSGVTQTPKHLITATGQRVTLRCSPRSGDLSVYWYQQSLDQGLQFLIQYYNGEERAKGNILERFSAQQFPDLHSELNLSSLELGDSALYFCSRGSTYNEQFFGPGTRLTVL.

This rearrangement joins TRBV5-1 to TRBJ2-7; D possibly matches TRBD1 or TRBD2 (5 bases each). Germline lookup yields CDR1 SGHRS and CDR2 YFSETQ. There are 15 residues in the CDR3. Trimming removed 1 base at V and 7 bases at J, with 18 bases between. The CDR3 sequence: CASSLLVGELWEQYF. CDR3 nucleotides: TGCGCCAGCAGCTTGTTGGTAGGGGAGTTATGGGAGCAGTACTTC.

This clone was counted many times. Compared with germline, one end of the junction differs, possibly owing to a read error. This chain links TRBV7-2 with TRBJ1-3; TRBD1 might be the D (5 bases). Germline V gene lookup returns CDR1 SGHTA and CDR2 FQGNSA. CDR3 length: 12 amino acids. CDR3 sequence (DNA): TGTGCCAGCAGCTTAGATGTCCGGACAAATGATTTT. Protein sequence: CASSLDVRTNDF. Full variable domain (missing parts from reference TRBV7-2 and TRBJ1-3): GAGVSQSPSNKVTEKGKDVELRCDPISGHTALYWYRQSLGQGLEFLIYFQGNSAPDKSGLPSDRFSAERTGGSVSTLTIQRTQQEDSAVYLCASSLDVRTNDFGEGSWLTVV.

This clone was seen more than once but under ten times. The chain recombines TRBV18 with TRBJ2-7, with D uncertain. V was pared by 6 bases and J by 2 bases, with 14 bases between. The CDR3 has 14 residues. Germline CDR1 and CDR2: KGHSH and LQKENI. CDR3: CASSSGGVPYEQYF. DNA of the CDR3: TGTGCCAGCTCCTCGGGTGGGGTTCCCTACGAGCAGTACTTC.

The J gene is TRBJ1-2, the V gene TRBV6-5; the D is unclear. The CDR3 runs 15 residues. Germline CDR1 and CDR2: MNHEY and SVGAGI. Between the trimmed V and J ends, which lost 0 bases and 8 bases, there was a span of 16 bases. The chain's CDR3 is CASSYSTRPGEGYTF. The CDR3 bases are TGTGCCAGCAGTTACTCGACTCGCCCAGGTGAAGGCTACACCTTC.

The V and J genes are TRBV2 and TRBJ2-5; 8 bases fit TRBD2. CDR1 and CDR2 (germline): SNHLY, FYNNEI. The V segment lost 10 bases and the J segment 5 bases; nucleotides outside the gene matches: 15. The CDR3 is 15 amino acids. Written as DNA, the CDR3 is TGTGCCACCAAACTAGCGGCGGGTAGTATTGAGACCCAGTACTTC. Translated: CATKLAAGSIETQYF.

The CDR3 region has the DNA TGTGCCAGCAGAAGGTTGGAGAACACTGAAGCTTTCTTT. It encodes CASRRLENTEAFF. This sequence joins TRBV6-5 and TRBJ1-1; D not certain. The V gene lost 6 bases and the J gene lost 1 base, with 9 bases spanning the gap. This CDR3 has 13 amino acids. Germline V gene data show CDR1 as MNHEY and CDR2 as SVGAGI.

The chain uses TRBV28 and TRBJ1-2; a weak D match, TRBD1 (5 bases). Germline CDR1 MDHEN, CDR2 SYDVKM. This CDR3 is built from 14 residues. Deletions cut 6 bases from V and 8 bases from J, with 19 bases between. The CDR3 loop reads CASSPSQTGVGYTF. The CDR3 DNA reads as TGTGCCAGCAGCCCCTCTCAGACGGGGGTCGGCTACACCTTC.

V is TRBV28 and J is TRBJ2-3; D is unclear. The CDR3 totals 12 residues. Trimming pared 10 bases from V and 2 bases from J, leaving 10 bases between. Germline loops: CDR1 MDHEN, CDR2 SYDVKM. The CDR3 bases are TGTGCCATATTGGGGAACACAGATACGCAGTATTTT. It encodes CAILGNTDTQYF.

This clone was seen repeatedly, ten times or more. Other nucleotide sequences from this sample produce the same CDR3. The chain combines TRBV5-1 with TRBJ1-1, with 9 bases fitting TRBD1. CDR1 and CDR2 (germline): SGHRS, YFSETQ. The V and J ends lost 0 bases and 8 bases, in that order; junction bases with no gene match: 5. This CDR3 has 14 amino acids. The CDR3 protein is CASSLGTGGLEAFF. DNA of the CDR3: TGCGCCAGCAGCTTGGGAACAGGGGGCCTCGAAGCTTTCTTT.

The sample holds one count of this clone. J is TRBJ2-1 and V is TRBV4-1; 12 bases match TRBD2. Germline CDR1 reads MGHRA; CDR2 reads YSYEKL. There are 18 residues in the CDR3. The junction had 10 bases not matched to a gene; V was cut back by 2 bases and J by 5 bases. CDR3 amino acids: CASSQPRRTSGTHNEQFF. Here the CDR3 DNA reads TGCGCCAGCAGCCAACCCCGCCGGACTAGCGGGACTCACAATGAGCAGTTCTTC.

J is TRBJ2-7 and V is TRBV10-3; no clear D. CDR3 length: 11 residues. Germline lookup yields CDR1 ENHRY and CDR2 SYGVKD. Trimming removed 10 bases from V and 3 bases from J, with 10 bases in between. CDR3 sequence: CATKGYYEQYF. DNA for the CDR3: TGTGCCACCAAAGGATACTACGAGCAGTACTTC.

With regard to this clone: This sample includes further DNA sequences coding for the same CDR3. The V call is TRBV6-5, the J call TRBJ2-6; no firm D call. The V gene's germline CDR1 is MNHEY and CDR2 SVGAGI. This CDR3 is built from 15 residues. Deletions cut 6 bases from V and 0 bases from J, with 9 bases between. The CDR3 region has the DNA TGTGCCAGCAGCCCCTTGTACTCTGGGGCCAACGTCCTGACTTTC. This codes for CASSPLYSGANVLTF.

J is TRBJ2-1 and V is TRBV11-2; TRBD1 agrees at 7 bases. Per the germline V gene, CDR1 is SGHAT and CDR2 is FQNNGV. The CDR3 loop spans 14 amino acids. V lost 3 bases to trimming and J lost 7 bases; unmatched junction nucleotides: 6. For the CDR3, the DNA is TGTGCCAGCAGCTTTGTAGGGGGCACGAATGAGCAGTTCTTC. This translates into CASSFVGGTNEQFF.

Concerning this clone itself: A read error may be the cause here, since a much bigger clone is one base away. The chain joins TRBV4-1 to TRBJ1-1; perhaps TRBD1 as D (6 bases). Germline V gene data show CDR1 as MGHRA and CDR2 as YSYEKL. CDR3 length: 11 residues. Deletions cut 3 bases from V and 11 bases from J, with 10 bases between. The DNA for the CDR3 is TGCGCCAGCAGCCACGGACAGCCGGCTTTCTTT. Protein product: CASSHGQPAFF.

This clone was detected only a few times. The chain links TRBV6-1 to TRBJ1-4; 7 nucleotides line up with TRBD1. J gave up 2 bases and V 6 bases, and 3 bases lay outside the gene matches. Germline V gives CDR1 MNHNS, CDR2 SASEGT. CDR3 length: 14 residues. CDR3 nucleotide sequence: TGTGCCAGCAGCCTACAGGGGACTAATGAAAAACTGTTTTTT. The encoded protein is CASSLQGTNEKLFF.

This clone was seen once. The CDR3 DNA reads as TGTGCCAGCACTAGACTAGCGGGAGAAGGGGAGCTGTTTTTT. Translating it yields CASTRLAGEGELFF. The chain combines TRBV11-2 with TRBJ2-2, with 12 nucleotides matching TRBD2. Germline V gene sequence: CDR1 SGHAT, CDR2 FQNNGV. This CDR3 is built from 14 residues. Trimming took 7 bases from V and 8 from J; bases not matched to a gene: 5.

This clone was counted many times. The rearrangement joins TRBV6-1 to TRBJ2-7; TRBD2 matches at 8 bases. V trimming: 7 bases; J trimming: 5 bases; junction bases outside the gene matches: 13. CDR3 length equals 15 residues. The V gene's germline CDR1 is MNHNS and CDR2 SASEGT. CDR3 nucleotides: TGTGCCAGCATTCAACCTTCTAGCGGGTCCAACGAGCAGTACTTC. Amino acids: CASIQPSSGSNEQYF.

This clone was detected ten times or more. The V and J genes are TRBV27 and TRBJ1-5; weak D call: TRBD1 (5 bases). Germline V CDR1 and CDR2: MNHEY, SMNVEV (reference sequence). CDR3 length: 15 residues. V was clipped by 3 bases and J by 3 bases, with 12 bases between them. This chain's CDR3 is CASSFRAGINQPQHF. The DNA of the CDR3 is TGTGCCAGCAGTTTTCGAGCAGGGATCAATCAGCCCCAGCATTTT.

Concerning this clone: An end of the junction differs from the germline gene, which may be a read error. The chain combines TRBV28 with TRBJ1-2; 8 nucleotides line up with TRBD1. The CDR3 runs to 15 residues. Looked up from germline, CDR1 is MDHEN and CDR2 is SYDVKM. CDR3 in amino acids: CASSPPSWQGALGPF. DNA for the CDR3: TGTGCCAGCAGTCCCCCCTCTTGGCAGGGGGCGCTTGGCCCCTTC.

This clone showed up just a few times. This chain links TRBV6-5 with TRBJ1-2; D is unresolved. The germline V gene encodes CDR1 MNHEY and CDR2 SVGAGI. V was shortened by 5 bases and J by 4 bases, with 14 bases between the two germline ends. The CDR3 is made up of 14 amino acids. The CDR3, as DNA: TGTGCCAGCAGTGCGAACGGGTTTGGCTATGGCTACACCTTC. Protein product: CASSANGFGYGYTF.

The V call is TRBV11-3, the J call TRBJ2-3, with TRBD2 matching over 10 bases. V gave up 5 bases and J gave up 6 bases; unmatched junction bases: 11. The CDR3 length is 16 residues. Germline CDR1 and CDR2: SGHNT and YENEEA. The CDR3 DNA follows: TGTGCCAGCAGCGTGGGACTAGCGAGCCAAGCGGATACGCAGTATTTT. Protein product: CASSVGLASQADTQYF.

The chain has TRBV28 and TRBJ1-1; tentatively, D is TRBD1 (6 bases). V dropped 4 bases and J dropped 0 bases, with 12 bases sitting between them. The CDR3 spans 15 residues. CDR1 MDHEN and CDR2 SYDVKM come from the germline V gene. Here the CDR3 reads CASSSQGSLNTEAFF. For the CDR3, the DNA is TGTGCCAGCAGTTCACAGGGTTCCCTGAACACTGAAGCTTTCTTT.

The chain couples TRBV10-3 to TRBJ2-3, with a tentative D call TRBD1 (5 bases). Germline-derived CDR1 and CDR2 are ENHRY and SYGVKD. V dropped 10 bases and J dropped 4 bases, with 15 bases sitting between them. The length of the CDR3 is 13 residues. The CDR3 DNA sequence: TGTGCCACCTCTAGGCAGGGTCCAGATACGCAGTATTTT. It is translated as CATSRQGPDTQYF.

The V gene is TRBV29-1, the J gene TRBJ2-5; D unclear. The CDR3 has 14 amino acids. CDR1 and CDR2 (germline): SQVTM, ANQGSEA. Trimming removed 6 bases at V and 2 bases at J, with 16 bases between. The CDR3 coding sequence is TGCAGCGTACCCGAAAGAAGGATTCAAGAGACCCAGTACTTC. This sequence encodes CSVPERRIQETQYF.

The V call is TRBV7-9, the J call TRBJ2-7, with 13 bases lining up with TRBD2. The V and J ends lost 5 bases and 2 bases, in that order; junction bases with no gene match: 9. CDR1 SEHNR and CDR2 FQNEAQ come from the germline V gene (reference sequence). CDR3 length: 17 amino acids. CDR3 amino acids: CASSPKIGTSGAYEQYF. For the CDR3, the DNA is TGTGCCAGCAGCCCCAAAATAGGGACTAGCGGGGCCTACGAGCAGTACTTC.